The rows below give T cell receptor beta chains drawn from one sample of a study of early T cells in non-severe SARS-CoV-2 infection. TCRdb ran MiXCR on the 5' RACE reads and lists one entry per CDR3 protein. The sample carries some 24,000 distinct CDR3 sequences, around 4% recorded once. The sample comprised whole blood. The origin of the receptors is an adult who was a healthcare worker with PCR-confirmed SARS-CoV-2 infection or an uninfected control (not recorded which). CDR3s leave out the opening cysteine and the closing phenylalanine or tryptophan.

j_call v_call cdr3_aa
TRBJ2-3 TRBV5-1 ASSLVTDTQY
TRBJ2-7 TRBV7-2 ASSPSRLAGAYEQY
TRBJ2-3 TRBV6-6 ASSRRGTDTQY
TRBJ1-5 TRBV4-2 ASSVAGQGNQPQH
TRBJ2-3 TRBV7-8 ASSPFTDTQY
TRBJ2-5 TRBV3-1 ASSAPGRQETQY
TRBJ2-1 TRBV10-3 AISESLALKHEQF
TRBJ2-7 TRBV20-1 SAPSGGGRYEQY
TRBJ2-1 TRBV30 ACSLLSGGSGGQF
TRBJ1-2 TRBV19 ASIGRNYGYT
TRBJ1-1 TRBV4-3 ASSQEHRRPTEAF
TRBJ2-2 TRBV6-1 ASTRDVWGGELF
TRBJ2-3 TRBV7-2 ASSLEGGQGLQY
TRBJ2-1 TRBV10-3 AISGETSGRSHEQF
TRBJ1-4 TRBV7-8 ASSRGEKDEV
TRBJ2-3 TRBV9 ASSSDVDADTQY
TRBJ2-5 TRBV7-9 ASSLAWAQY
TRBJ2-1 TRBV6-5 ASRQGGYNEQF
TRBJ1-1 TRBV19 ASSTTGLGQAF
TRBJ2-1 TRBV4-2 ASSAPGGWNEQF
TRBJ1-4 TRBV4-3 ASSLSTDLNEKLF
TRBJ1-6 TRBV20-1 SAEQAWGPNSPLH
TRBJ2-7 TRBV19 ASSISSSYEQY
TRBJ1-1 TRBV25-1 ASSGDGFGAF
TRBJ2-3 TRBV25-1 AGQTGATDTQY
TRBJ2-1 TRBV7-2 ASSMGLAGGNEQF
TRBJ1-2 TRBV20-1 SAKRSYGYT
TRBJ2-2 TRBV5-4 ASSVGNAGELF
TRBJ1-4 TRBV20-1 SARDSGFGGGTNEKLF
TRBJ1-4 TRBV27 ASSSLRQAAEKLF
TRBJ2-3 TRBV27 ASSLWMGTGGYTDTQY
TRBJ2-2 TRBV11-2 ASSRRGNTGELF
TRBJ2-1 TRBV7-9 ASRPGQGANEQF
TRBJ2-1 TRBV14 ASSLAGSGGNEQF
TRBJ2-1 TRBV28 ASTKLYNEQF
TRBJ1-5 TRBV7-8 ASSLAGGGSNQPQH
TRBJ2-1 TRBV6-6 ASSSGLSSYNEQF
TRBJ2-1 TRBV20-1 SARRSYNEQF
TRBJ2-5 TRBV2 ASSEGDRRETQY
TRBJ1-2 TRBV5-4 ASSLQGANGYT
TRBJ2-5 TRBV5-6 ASSSDWSWTQY
TRBJ2-7 TRBV4-3 ASSQASGRPYEQY
TRBJ2-6 TRBV3-1 ASSLSTSGLGAIVLT
TRBJ1-1 TRBV18 ASGTVDNTEAF
TRBJ2-7 TRBV5-6 ASSPPAGTSYEQY
TRBJ2-2 TRBV11-2 ASSSRVARRLNTGELF
TRBJ2-7 TRBV18 ASSLQGGSYEQY